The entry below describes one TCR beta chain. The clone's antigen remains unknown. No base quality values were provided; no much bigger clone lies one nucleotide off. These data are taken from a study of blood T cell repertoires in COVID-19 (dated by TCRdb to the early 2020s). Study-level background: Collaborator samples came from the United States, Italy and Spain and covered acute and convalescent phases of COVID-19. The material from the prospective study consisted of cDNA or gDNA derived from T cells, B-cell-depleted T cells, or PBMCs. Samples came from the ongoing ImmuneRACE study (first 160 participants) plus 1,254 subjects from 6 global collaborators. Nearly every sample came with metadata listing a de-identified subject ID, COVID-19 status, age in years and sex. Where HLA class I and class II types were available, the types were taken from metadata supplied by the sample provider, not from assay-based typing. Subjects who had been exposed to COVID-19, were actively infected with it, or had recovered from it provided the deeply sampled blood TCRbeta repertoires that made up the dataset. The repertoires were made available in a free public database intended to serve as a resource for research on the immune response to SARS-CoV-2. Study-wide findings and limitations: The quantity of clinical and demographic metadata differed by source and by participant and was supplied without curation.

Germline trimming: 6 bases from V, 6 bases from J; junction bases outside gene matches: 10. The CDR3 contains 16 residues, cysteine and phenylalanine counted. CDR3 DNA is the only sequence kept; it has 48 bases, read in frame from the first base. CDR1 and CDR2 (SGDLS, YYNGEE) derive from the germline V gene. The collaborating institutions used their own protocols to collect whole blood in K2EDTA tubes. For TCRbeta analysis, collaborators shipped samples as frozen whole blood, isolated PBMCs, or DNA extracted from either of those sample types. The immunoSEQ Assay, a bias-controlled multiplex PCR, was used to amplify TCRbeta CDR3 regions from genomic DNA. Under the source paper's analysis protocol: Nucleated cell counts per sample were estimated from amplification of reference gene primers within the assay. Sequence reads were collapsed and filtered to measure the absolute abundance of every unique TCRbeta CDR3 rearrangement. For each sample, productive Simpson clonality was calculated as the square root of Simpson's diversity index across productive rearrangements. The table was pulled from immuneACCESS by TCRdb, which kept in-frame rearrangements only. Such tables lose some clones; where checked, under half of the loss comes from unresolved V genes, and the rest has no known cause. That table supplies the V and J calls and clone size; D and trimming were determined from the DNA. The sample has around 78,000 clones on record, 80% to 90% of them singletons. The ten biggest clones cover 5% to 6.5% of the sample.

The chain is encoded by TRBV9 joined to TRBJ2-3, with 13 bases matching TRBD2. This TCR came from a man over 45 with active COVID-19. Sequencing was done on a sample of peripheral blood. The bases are TGTGCCAGCACCCTAGGAACTAGCGGGGGGGTCGATACGCAGTATTTT. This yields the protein CASTLGTSGGVDTQYF.